This is a list of T cell receptor beta chains from one sample in a study of blood T cell repertoires in COVID-19. Here immunoSEQ multiplex PCR was the method, and the copy in TCRdb shows in-frame clones only, minus some. The repertoire has a few hundred thousand clones, approximately 87% of them found once; the top ten carry roughly 4.5%. The sequenced sample was peripheral blood. These receptors were collected from a man in his sixties who had recovered from COVID-19. CDR3s include the opening cysteine and the closing phenylalanine or tryptophan. D genes are given only for firm matches. Clone sizes are given selectively: once, few, many, or a class where the clone is expanded.

CDR3nt | CDR3aa | j_gene | v_gene | abundance | d_gene
TGTGCCACCAGCAGTTACCGCGGGGGGCCCCTCGAGCAGTACTTC | CATSSYRGGPLEQYF | TRBJ2-7 | TRBV15 | NA | TRBD2
TGCGCCAGCAGCTTGGGCGGGGCAAGCTCCTACAATGAGCAGTTCTTC | CASSLGGASSYNEQFF | TRBJ2-1 | TRBV5-1 | NA | NA
TGTGCCAGCAGCCAAGATCCCCCGACTAGTCGTGGTCGAGAGACCCAGTACTTC | CASSQDPPTSRGRETQYF | TRBJ2-5 | TRBV3-1/TRBV3-2 | NA | NA
TGTGCCAGCAGTTATTCAGTAGCAAGGGGCACTGAAGCTTTCTTT | CASSYSVARGTEAFF | TRBJ1-1 | TRBV6-5 | NA | NA
TGTGCCAGCAGCTTGGAATGGTGGACAGGGGGCGAGGGATTGGGCTACACCTTC | CASSLEWWTGGEGLGYTF | TRBJ1-2 | TRBV5-5 | NA | TRBD1
TGTGCCAGCAGACCCGCGGGGACGATCTCCTACGAGCAGTACTTC | CASRPAGTISYEQYF | TRBJ2-7 | TRBV11-2 | NA | NA
TGTGCCAGCAGCAAAGTAAGGGACAGGGGCGAATTTTTT | CASSKVRDRGEFF | TRBJ1-4 | TRBV21-1 | few | NA
TGTGCCAGTAGTCGCCGGACAGGGGAGGAGTACGAGCAGTACTTC | CASSRRTGEEYEQYF | TRBJ2-7 | TRBV19 | once | TRBD1
TGTGCCAGCAGCCCAAGTGGGCCCTCCTACGAGCAGTACTTC | CASSPSGPSYEQYF | TRBJ2-7 | TRBV11-2 | NA | NA
TGTGCCAGTAGTATTGCCAGGGACAGAGATCAGCCCCAGCATTTT | CASSIARDRDQPQHF | TRBJ1-5 | TRBV19 | few | TRBD1
TGTGCCAGCAGCCCCACCGGGACGGGGGGCTACGAGCAGTACTTC | CASSPTGTGGYEQYF | TRBJ2-7 | TRBV27 | NA | TRBD2
TGCGCCAGCAGCTCCAGGGGGCTCACTGAAGCTTTCTTT | CASSSRGLTEAFF | TRBJ1-1 | TRBV5-1 | NA | TRBD1
TGTGCCAGCAGCTTGGAACCGGGGAGAACCTACGAGCAGTACTTC | CASSLEPGRTYEQYF | TRBJ2-7 | TRBV5-4 | NA | NA
TGCGCCAGCAGCTTGGCGACAGGGGTCTCTGGGGCCAACGTCCTGACTTTC | CASSLATGVSGANVLTF | TRBJ2-6 | TRBV5-1 | NA | TRBD1
TGTGCCAGCAGCTTAGCATCCTCTAGCGGGAGAGGCATCGGGGAGCTGTTTTTT | CASSLASSSGRGIGELFF | TRBJ2-2 | TRBV7-2 | NA | TRBD2
TGTGCCTGGAGTGTACCTAGCGGGGCTAGCTACAATGAGCAGTTCTTC | CAWSVPSGASYNEQFF | TRBJ2-1 | TRBV30 | NA | TRBD2
TGTGCCAGCGGCATAGCGGGGGTCGGCGGCTACATCTTC | CASGIAGVGGYIF | TRBJ1-2 | TRBV6-5 | NA | NA
TGCGCCAGCAGCCAAGAGGTTTCCGGACTACCCGGTGAGCAGTTCTTC | CASSQEVSGLPGEQFF | TRBJ2-1 | TRBV4-1 | NA | NA
TGTGCCAGCAGCTTACAGGGATCCCACGAGCAGTACTTC | CASSLQGSHEQYF | TRBJ2-7 | TRBV5-4 | few | NA
TGTGCCTGGACCAAACCGGCAGGGGGCGCAGAGACCCAGTACTTC | CAWTKPAGGAETQYF | TRBJ2-5 | TRBV30 | NA | TRBD1
TGTGCCAGCAGGAGGACAGGGGAGAGGTACGAGCAGTACTTC | CASRRTGERYEQYF | TRBJ2-7 | TRBV2 | once | TRBD1
TGCAGTGCTAGTCTGGAGAGGGAAAAACTGTTTTTT | CSASLEREKLFF | TRBJ1-4 | TRBV20-1 | NA | NA
TGTGCCAGCAGCTCTGGTCGGACAGGGGCTTCACCCCTCCACTTT | CASSSGRTGASPLHF | TRBJ1-6 | TRBV7-3 | once | TRBD1
TGTGCCAGCGCTCAGCAGGGACTGAATACAGATACGCAGTATTTT | CASAQQGLNTDTQYF | TRBJ2-3 | TRBV6-5 | NA | NA
TGTGCCAGCAGCTTAGTGACTAGCGGGAGGGCCGACAATGAGCAGTTCTTC | CASSLVTSGRADNEQFF | TRBJ2-1 | TRBV11-2 | NA | TRBD2
TGTGCCAGCAGTGTAGAGGACAGGGTTAAGAACGAGCAGTACTTC | CASSVEDRVKNEQYF | TRBJ2-7 | TRBV2 | once | TRBD1
TGTGCCAGCAGGACAGGGTCGAACACCGGGGAGCTGTTTTTT | CASRTGSNTGELFF | TRBJ2-2 | TRBV9 | NA | TRBD1
TGTGCCAGCAGTCCGGGACAGGGGGAGAATCAGCCCCAGCATTTT | CASSPGQGENQPQHF | TRBJ1-5 | TRBV6-2/TRBV6-3 | NA | TRBD1
TGTGCCAGCAGCTCGCGACTAGCGGGAGGGCAAGAGCAGTACTTC | CASSSRLAGGQEQYF | TRBJ2-7 | TRBV7-6 | NA | TRBD2
TGTGCCAGCAGTTCACCGGGGACAGGGTACACTGAAGCTTTCTTT | CASSSPGTGYTEAFF | TRBJ1-1 | TRBV28 | NA | TRBD1
TGTGCCAGTAGCCCCAGCCCCGGGAGTGGCTACACCTTC | CASSPSPGSGYTF | TRBJ1-2 | TRBV19 | NA | NA
TGTGCCAGCAGCTCACTACCGGGACAGGGGGGTGAAAAACTGTTTTTT | CASSSLPGQGGEKLFF | TRBJ1-4 | TRBV5-5 | NA | TRBD1
TGTGCCAGCGGGGACAGGGGGCGCTTGTATGGCTACACCTTC | CASGDRGRLYGYTF | TRBJ1-2 | TRBV6-6 | NA | TRBD1
TGTGCCAGTAGGGAGGACAACACGGGGGTTGGCTACACCTTC | CASREDNTGVGYTF | TRBJ1-2 | TRBV19 | NA | NA
TGTGCCAGCAGTTACTCTAGACTAGCGGGAGGGGAGACCCAGTACTTC | CASSYSRLAGGETQYF | TRBJ2-5 | TRBV6-5 | NA | TRBD2
TGTGCCAGCTCACAAAGACAGTCCCAGAACACTGAAGCTTTCTTT | CASSQRQSQNTEAFF | TRBJ1-1 | TRBV18 | NA | NA
TGTGCCAGCAGTTTGTCAGGGGTTGAAAAACTGTTTTTT | CASSLSGVEKLFF | TRBJ1-4 | TRBV12-3/TRBV12-4 | NA | NA
TGCGCCAGCAGCCAATCTTCCGGATTAGCGGGAGGTCGGTATGAGCAGTTCTTC | CASSQSSGLAGGRYEQFF | TRBJ2-1 | TRBV5-1 | NA | TRBD2
TGCGCCAGCAGCTGGACAGGAGCCGGGGAGCAGTACTTC | CASSWTGAGEQYF | TRBJ2-7 | TRBV5-1 | few | TRBD1
TGTGCCACCAGTGATTACGTGCGCCAAGAGACCTACGAGCAGTACTTC | CATSDYVRQETYEQYF | TRBJ2-7 | TRBV24-1 | few | NA
TGTGCCAGCACGCCACCTAGACAGGGGGCCGGGGAGCTGTTTTTT | CASTPPRQGAGELFF | TRBJ2-2 | TRBV6-5 | NA | TRBD1